Given below is one TCR beta chain in context. What it recognizes is unknown. Unique molecular identifiers featured in each of the TCR beta cDNA libraries. TCRdb re-called the PCR reads with MiXCR, one entry per CDR3 protein. The sample has 750,000 to 950,000 distinct CDR3 sequences, around 42% seen once. The data derive from a study of post-analysis software for immune sequencing data. Study-level information: Recorded subtypes: relapsing-remitting, secondary progressive, progressive-relapsing; some patients unannotated. Notes on the study in general: Compared with controls, patients showed significantly lower normalized Chao1 diversity.

Sequenced sample: blood. The clonotype originates from a girl aged 10-17 years with multiple sclerosis.

The CDR3 reads CASSLEGEGSYGYTF. CDR3 nucleotides: TGCGCCAGCAGCTTGGAGGGGGAAGGATCCTATGGCTACACCTTC. The chain joins TRBV5-1 to TRBJ1-2, with a possible D match to TRBD1 (6 bases). Germline V lookup: CDR1 SGHRS, CDR2 YFSETQ. The V gene lost 0 bases and the J gene lost 4 bases, with 13 bases spanning the gap. The CDR3 consists of 15 residues. The entire variable domain, with the rest obtained from reference TRBV5-1 and TRBJ1-2, is as follows: KAGVTQTPRYLIKTRGQQVTLSCSPISGHRSVSWYQQTPGQGLQFLFEYFSETQRNKGNFPGRFSGRQFSNSRSEMNVSTLELGDSALYLCASSLEGEGSYGYTFGSGTRLTVV.